This T cell receptor (beta chain) was captured by sequencing in a study of siplizumab effects on memory and regulatory T cells. General study results and limits: Treg origin accounted for an average of nearly 70% of mappable alloreactive CD4+ clones with siplizumab and about 30% in controls. Siplizumab produced a significant reduction in alloreactive sequences that were traceable to unstimulated CD4+ memory cells. Tregs proliferating in siplizumab cultures lacked confirmation of their suppressive function.

This table comes from immunoSEQ multiplex PCR, and its TCRdb copy is limited to in-frame clones, with some not included. Among some 110,000 clones listed, more than 85% were seen once. The V and J ends lost 0 bases and 3 bases respectively, with 5 bases between them. The V gene's germline CDR1 is MNHEY and CDR2 SVGAGI. The CDR3 runs 13 residues. Details on this clone: Its matching antigen is unknown. The identical CDR3 is also encoded by other nucleotide sequences in the sample.

The sequencing input was CD4+ T cells sorted from blood. The TCR sequence derives from a human donor in good health. The V and J genes are TRBV6-5 and TRBJ1-2; D perhaps matches TRBD1 (5 bases). The CDR3 coding sequence is TGTGCCAGCAGTTACTCGACAGACTATGGCTACACCTTC. Amino acids: CASSYSTDYGYTF.